Listed below are T cell receptor beta chains from one sample, sequenced in a study of cytotoxic CD8 clonotypes in ibrutinib-treated CLL. Sequencing was performed with immunoSEQ multiplex PCR; in TCRdb, only in-frame clones are kept and a portion is missing. The sample yields 65,000 to 80,000 clones, around four fifths seen once. The sample consisted of PBMCs, taken after 24 months of ibrutinib treatment. The receptor source for this set is a human donor with chronic lymphocytic leukemia. Each CDR3 is given with its conserved first and last residue. D genes are given only for firm matches. Clone size is stated in some rows and not others, as once, few, many or a class when expanded.

D gene	V gene	clone size	J gene	CDR3 length	CDR3 DNA	CDR3 protein
NA	TRBV19	NA	TRBJ1-2	15	TGTGCCAGTAGTATATCCCGGACACCTAACTATGGCTACACCTTC	CASSISRTPNYGYTF
NA	TRBV4-3	NA	TRBJ1-4	16	TGCGCCAGCAGCCAAGGACCGGCGACGGCGGAGGAAAAACTGTTTTTT	CASSQGPATAEEKLFF
NA	TRBV19	NA	TRBJ2-5	19	TGTGCCAGTAGTATAGCCCTGACTAGTGGGCAGCCAGGGGTGGAGACCCAGTACTTC	CASSIALTSGQPGVETQYF
TRBD2	TRBV30	NA	TRBJ2-7	14	TGTGCCTGGAGTGCCCTAGCGGGAAACTACGAGCAGTACTTC	CAWSALAGNYEQYF
NA	TRBV5-1	NA	TRBJ2-2	14	TGCGCCAGCAGCTTGGGGACAGAGACCGGGGAGCTGTTTTTT	CASSLGTETGELFF
TRBD1	TRBV9	NA	TRBJ2-7	14	TGTGCCAGCAGCAGGACAGGGGATGCCTACGAGCAGTACTTC	CASSRTGDAYEQYF
NA	TRBV29-1	NA	TRBJ2-1	14	TGCAGCGTATGGGGGGACAGCACCTACAATGAGCAGTTCTTC	CSVWGDSTYNEQFF
NA	TRBV7-2	NA	TRBJ2-2	15	TGTGCCAGCAGCTTAGGGACTACGAACCCAGGGGAGCTGTTTTTT	CASSLGTTNPGELFF
NA	TRBV7-2	NA	TRBJ2-7	13	TGTGCCAGCAGCTTAGCCCGTCTTAGCGAGCAGTACTTC	CASSLARLSEQYF
NA	TRBV5-4	few	TRBJ1-1	15	TGTGCCAGCAGCTTGGTGCAGGGTAGTGGCACTGAAGCTTTCTTT	CASSLVQGSGTEAFF
NA	TRBV4-3	NA	TRBJ1-5	17	TGCGCCAGCAGCCAAGTAGCGAATGGGCTGCAGAATCAGCCCCAGCATTTT	CASSQVANGLQNQPQHF
NA	TRBV2	NA	TRBJ2-5	14	TGTGCCAGCAGTGAAGGGGAGGGGGTCGGGGCCCAGTACTTC	CASSEGEGVGAQYF
TRBD1	TRBV4-2	NA	TRBJ1-4	16	TGTGCCAGCAGCCAAGAGCAGGGGGCCACTAATGAAAAACTGTTTTTT	CASSQEQGATNEKLFF
NA	TRBV19	NA	TRBJ2-7	14	TGTGCCAGTAGTAGACCGGGACACCACTACGAGCAGTACTTC	CASSRPGHHYEQYF
NA	TRBV5-1	NA	TRBJ1-1	15	TGCGCCAGCAGCTTTGACGGACGGGTGGATACTGAAGCTTTCTTT	CASSFDGRVDTEAFF
NA	TRBV6-4	NA	TRBJ1-1	9	TGTGCTCAGGGCCAGGGGGCTTTCTTT	CAQGQGAFF
NA	TRBV5-4	NA	TRBJ2-5	14	TGTGCCAGCAGCCCTACTAGGGGGGAGGAGACCCAGTACTTC	CASSPTRGEETQYF
NA	TRBV19	few	TRBJ2-2	15	TGTGCCAGTAAGCGGCAGGGGAGGGACACCGGGGAGCTGTTTTTT	CASKRQGRDTGELFF
NA	TRBV4-2	NA	TRBJ1-5	13	TGTGCCAGCAGCCAAGGTGCAGGGACTCCCCAGCATTTT	CASSQGAGTPQHF
NA	TRBV15	once	TRBJ2-5	13	TGTGCCACCAGCAGGGGGGCGGGAGAGACCCAGTACTTC	CATSRGAGETQYF
NA	TRBV18	once	TRBJ2-1	16	TGTGCCAGCTCACCCCCACAAGAGTACCCGTACAATGAGCAGTTCTTC	CASSPPQEYPYNEQFF
TRBD2	TRBV13	few	TRBJ2-1	15	TGTGCCAGCAGCTTAGTGGGTAGCGGGAGGAATGAGCAGTTCTTC	CASSLVGSGRNEQFF
NA	TRBV7-9	NA	TRBJ1-5	13	TGTGCCAGCAGCTCCGAACGGGATCAGCCCCAGCATTTT	CASSSERDQPQHF
NA	TRBV7-8	NA	TRBJ2-1	15	TGTGCCAGCATTGAAACCCCGAGCTCCTACAATGAGCAGTTCTTC	CASIETPSSYNEQFF
NA	TRBV5-1	NA	TRBJ1-1	12	TGCGCCAGCAGCTTGGAAGGGCTTGAAGCTTTCTTT	CASSLEGLEAFF
TRBD2	TRBV27	NA	TRBJ2-3	16	TGTGCCAGCAGCCCGGGACTAGCGGATAGCACAGATACGCAGTATTTT	CASSPGLADSTDTQYF
NA	TRBV6-5	NA	TRBJ2-7	14	TGTGCCAGCAGTTACTTAGAAGGTTCCTACGAGCAGTACTTC	CASSYLEGSYEQYF
NA	TRBV6-4	NA	TRBJ2-1	13	TGTGCCAGCAGTGAAGTACAGGGCGATGAGCAGTTCTTC	CASSEVQGDEQFF
NA	TRBV6-5	NA	TRBJ2-2	13	TGTGCCAGCAGGAACAGAGGGACCGGGGAGCTGTTTTTT	CASRNRGTGELFF
NA	TRBV25-1	NA	TRBJ2-3	15	TGTGCCAGCCGAGGGGTGTATAGAGGCACAGATACGCAGTATTTT	CASRGVYRGTDTQYF
TRBD1	TRBV27	few	TRBJ2-7	16	TGTGCCAGCAGTAACCCCAGACAGGGGATTTCCTACGAGCAGTACTTC	CASSNPRQGISYEQYF
TRBD1	TRBV5-1	NA	TRBJ2-7	14	TGCGCCAGCAAACCACAGGGGGGTTCAGGCGAGCAGTACTTC	CASKPQGGSGEQYF
NA	TRBV7-2	few	TRBJ2-1	13	TGTGCCAGCAGCTTAGGGTCAGGCTCCAAGCAGTTCTTC	CASSLGSGSKQFF
NA	TRBV19	NA	TRBJ2-2	15	TGTGCCAGTAGTATTGGTGTGGCTCCCACCGGGGAGCTGTTTTTT	CASSIGVAPTGELFF
TRBD2	TRBV7-6	once	TRBJ2-1	21	TGTGCCAGCAGCTTAAACCCTCCGGGACTAGCGGGAGCAAGCTCCTACAATGAGCAGTTCTTC	CASSLNPPGLAGASSYNEQFF
NA	TRBV6-5	NA	TRBJ1-1	13	TGTGCCAGCCGACTACAGGTGAACACTGAAGCTTTCTTT	CASRLQVNTEAFF
TRBD2	TRBV27	NA	TRBJ2-1	17	TGTGCCAGCAGTTTGGGACTAGCGGGAGGCCCCCGAATGATGCAGTTCTTC	CASSLGLAGGPRMMQFF
NA	TRBV19	NA	TRBJ1-4	14	TGTGCCAGCCGCCTGGCGGGGCAGGATGAAAAACTGTTTTTT	CASRLAGQDEKLFF
TRBD2	TRBV5-6	NA	TRBJ2-2	16	TGTGCCAGCAGCCTACGGACTAGCGGTAACACCGGGGAGCTGTTTTTT	CASSLRTSGNTGELFF
NA	TRBV11-3	NA	TRBJ1-2	15	TGTGCCAGCAGCTTATTGGGAGAGAATAACTATGGCTACACCTTC	CASSLLGENNYGYTF
TRBD2	TRBV30	NA	TRBJ2-7	18	TGTGCCTGGAGTGACGTATCCGGGAGCGGGAGGGCCGCATACGAGCAGTACTTC	CAWSDVSGSGRAAYEQYF
TRBD2	TRBV9	NA	TRBJ2-2	17	TGTGCCAGCAGCGCCCCTCAAGCTAGCGGGAGGGCCGGGGAGCTGTTTTTT	CASSAPQASGRAGELFF
TRBD1	TRBV18	NA	TRBJ2-1	14	TGTGCCAGCTCAGGAGACAGGGCCAACAATGAGCAGTTCTTC	CASSGDRANNEQFF
NA	TRBV7-2	NA	TRBJ1-2	15	TGTGCCAGCACCCCGGACGCTGACCTCTCCTATGGCTACACCTTC	CASTPDADLSYGYTF
TRBD1	TRBV9	NA	TRBJ2-1	15	TGTGCCAGCAGCGTAAGACAGGGGGGTACGGATGAGCAGTTCTTC	CASSVRQGGTDEQFF
NA	TRBV6-6	NA	TRBJ2-1	13	TGTGCCAGCAGTTACTCGAGGGCCCATGAGCAGTTCTTC	CASSYSRAHEQFF
NA	TRBV4-2	NA	TRBJ1-4	15	TGTGCCAGCAGCCAAGATCTGGGAACTAATGAAAAACTGTTTTTT	CASSQDLGTNEKLFF
NA	TRBV6-6	NA	TRBJ2-1	12	TGTGCCCCCCCCAAGCGGTACAATGAGCAGTTCTTC	CAPPKRYNEQFF
NA	TRBV7-7	NA	TRBJ2-2	13	TGTGCCAGCAGCTTAGACGACACCGGGGAGCTGTTTTTT	CASSLDDTGELFF
NA	TRBV4-1	NA	TRBJ2-3	16	TGCGCCAGCAGCCAAGATGGGCGGCTAGGTTGGGATACGCAGTATTTT	CASSQDGRLGWDTQYF
NA	TRBV18	NA	TRBJ2-7	14	TGTGCCAGCTCCGGGGACATTGGTCGACACGAGCAGTACTTC	CASSGDIGRHEQYF
TRBD2	TRBV2	NA	TRBJ2-7	14	TGTGCCAGAGTTAAGCGGGAAGACTCCTACGAGCAGTACTTC	CARVKREDSYEQYF
TRBD1	TRBV4-1	once	TRBJ2-3	16	TGCGCCAGCAGCCAGGTGGACAGGGGGCTTGTAGATACGCAGTATTTT	CASSQVDRGLVDTQYF